Following are 23 T cell receptor beta chains from one sample sequenced in a study of cytomegalovirus exposure and HLA in healthy donors (dated by TCRdb to about 2017). The method was the immunoSEQ multiplex PCR assay. TCRdb retrieved this table from immuneACCESS and kept in-frame rearrangements only. Not all clones are present; in checked studies, unresolved V genes account for under half, and no reason is known for the remainder. The sample data list 50,000 to 65,000 clones, and approximately 89% of these were observed just once. The top ten clones comprise approximately 8.4% of the sample. Material for sequencing was PBMCs. The receptor set was obtained from a woman under 30 in good health and CMV-seropositive.

The V gene is TRBV28, the J gene TRBJ1-6; maybe TRBD1 (5 bases). The CDR3 covers 16 residues. Germline CDR1 reads MDHEN; CDR2 reads SYDVKM. Trimming cost V 8 bases and J 0 bases, with 14 bases left between them. The CDR3 DNA is TGTGCCAGCGGCCTTGGGGGGAGCTCCTATAATTCACCCCTCCACTTT. Translating it yields CASGLGGSSYNSPLHF.

The V call is TRBV19, the J call TRBJ1-1; unclear D gene. V shed 6 bases and J shed 2 bases, with 13 bases lying between them. Germline CDR1 and CDR2: LNHDA and SQIVND (reference sequence). This CDR3 spans 14 amino acids. Written as DNA, the CDR3 is TGTGCCAGTAGAGACCGGGAGCTTAACACTGAAGCTTTCTTT. Translating gives CASRDRELNTEAFF.

In this sample, this clone turned up once. The chain is built from TRBV9 and TRBJ2-5; 7 bases map to TRBD2. V shed 3 bases and J 1 base; nucleotides not matched to a gene: 3. Germline values: CDR1 SGDLS, CDR2 YYNGEE. The CDR3 consists of 14 residues. The CDR3 loop reads CASSDGTTQETQYF. In DNA, the CDR3 is TGTGCCAGCAGCGACGGGACTACCCAAGAGACCCAGTACTTC.

The chain combines TRBV9 with TRBJ1-2, with 7 positions matching TRBD1. This CDR3 is 16 amino acids long. After removal of 0 bases from V and 4 bases from J, the junction contained 9 bases not matched to a gene. Germline V gene lookup returns CDR1 SGDLS and CDR2 YYNGEE. CDR3 DNA sequence: TGTGCCAGCAGCGTAGCGGAAAGGGGGCCTTTCTATGGCTACACCTTC. As protein: CASSVAERGPFYGYTF.

The chain combines TRBV9 with TRBJ2-3; TRBD2 aligns across 8 bases. This CDR3 has 18 amino acids. Trimming at V came to 3 bases and at J to 0 bases, leaving 12 bases not matched to a gene. Germline values: CDR1 SGDLS, CDR2 YYNGEE. CDR3: CASSDRSGEGVSTDTQYF. DNA of the CDR3: TGTGCCAGCAGCGACCGTAGCGGGGAGGGGGTTAGCACAGATACGCAGTATTTT.

V and J are TRBV29-1 and TRBJ2-7, with D possibly being TRBD2 (5 bases). CDR3 size: 16 residues. V dropped 3 bases and J dropped 0 bases, with 18 bases sitting between them. CDR1 is SQVTM and CDR2 is ANQGSEA in the germline V gene. For the CDR3, the DNA is TGCAGCGTTGAGGTGGGGAGCAAGACCTTCTCCTACGAGCAGTACTTC. Translating it yields CSVEVGSKTFSYEQYF.

This clone was counted a single time. The chain combines TRBV7-9 with TRBJ1-1; D not certain. V gave up 5 bases and J gave up 12 bases, with 19 bases separating them. The V gene's germline CDR1 is SEHNR and CDR2 FQNEAQ (reference sequence). The CDR3 is 13 amino acids. This CDR3 reads CASSVGEVGASFF. The CDR3 DNA reads TGTGCCAGCAGCGTAGGAGAAGTGGGCGCGTCTTTCTTT.

The count of this clone is one. The chain employs TRBV5-1 and TRBJ2-1; the D gene is possibly TRBD2 (6 bases). Germline values: CDR1 SGHRS, CDR2 YFSETQ. Trimming took 4 bases from V and 5 from J, leaving 10 bases between them. CDR3 length: 13 residues. CDR3 sequence (DNA): TGCGCCAGCAGCGACCGGACTAACAATGAGCAGTTCTTC. Translating gives CASSDRTNNEQFF.

This clone appeared once. The V gene is TRBV11-2, the J gene TRBJ2-7; TRBD1 agrees at 11 bases. The CDR3 is 16 residues long. V lost 1 base and J lost 4; bases outside the gene matches: 6. Germline V gene data show CDR1 as SGHAT and CDR2 as FQNNGV. The DNA of the CDR3 is TGTGCCAGCAGCTTAGTGGACAGGGGGCTTTCGTACGAGCAGTACTTC. Encoded protein: CASSLVDRGLSYEQYF.

CDR3 sequence reads: CASSSSGTNEKLFF. The CDR3 DNA is TGTGCCAGTAGTTCGTCCGGGACTAATGAAAAACTGTTTTTT. The genes are TRBV19 and TRBJ1-4; D is unclear. Per the germline V gene, CDR1 is LNHDA and CDR2 is SQIVND (reference sequence). V lost 5 bases and J lost 2, with 9 bases in between. The length of the CDR3 is 14 residues.

The rearrangement uses TRBV19 and TRBJ2-1; maybe TRBD1 (5 bases). Germline CDR1 is LNHDA and CDR2 is SQIVND (reference sequence). This CDR3 comprises 16 residues. Trimming stripped 3 bases from V and 3 bases from J, with 15 bases between. CDR3 in DNA: TGTGCCAGTAGTATCCGACAGAGCCACATCTACAATGAGCAGTTCTTC. It codes for CASSIRQSHIYNEQFF.

The chain carries TRBV5-5 and TRBJ1-5, with unresolved D. Germline CDR1 SGHKS, CDR2 YYEKEE (reference sequence). This CDR3 has 14 residues. Trimming shortened V by 4 bases and J by 0 bases, and 8 bases separated the two germline ends. CDR3 in DNA: TGTGCCAGCAGCCGCCAGGTTAGCAATCAGCCCCAGCATTTT. It translates to CASSRQVSNQPQHF.

This chain uses TRBV6-5 with TRBJ2-1; TRBD2 agrees at 7 bases. Trimming took 4 bases from V and 9 from J; bases not matched to a gene: 6. The CDR3 length is 13 residues. CDR1 MNHEY and CDR2 SVGAGI come from the germline V gene. CDR3 DNA: TGTGCCAGCAGTTCCTCCGGGACTACTGAGCAGTTCTTC. Protein: CASSSSGTTEQFF.

The gene calls are TRBV15 and TRBJ2-7, with 11 bases aligning to TRBD2. The length of the CDR3 is 15 residues. J was trimmed by 4 bases and V by 0 bases; bases with no gene match: 2. The germline gives CDR1 LNHNV, CDR2 YYDKDF (reference sequence). CDR3 sequence reads: CATSRESSGGYEQYF. The CDR3 DNA reads TGTGCCACCAGCAGAGAGTCTAGCGGGGGGTACGAGCAGTACTTC.

Here the CDR3 reads CASSRRVAGGYTGELFF. DNA of the CDR3: TGTGCCAGCAGCCGTAGAGTAGCGGGGGGATACACCGGGGAGCTGTTTTTT. This chain joins TRBV9 and TRBJ2-2; 10 bases agree with TRBD2. The V gene's germline CDR1 is SGDLS and CDR2 YYNGEE. This CDR3 has 17 amino acids. Trimming cost V 4 bases and J 3 bases; bases outside gene matches: 9.

The chain links TRBV11-3 to TRBJ2-5; 12 bases fit TRBD2. CDR1 SGHNT and CDR2 YENEEA come from the germline V gene. This CDR3 has 15 amino acids. Losses at the gene ends were 5 bases for V and 7 bases for J; bases not matched to a gene: 8. CDR3 nucleotides: TGTGCCAGCAGCAGTGCGACTAGCGGGGGAGGGACCCAGTACTTC. It encodes CASSSATSGGGTQYF. Complete variable domain (other parts from reference TRBV11-3 and TRBJ2-5): EAGVVQSPRYKIIEKKQPVAFWCNPISGHNTLYWYLQNLGQGPELLIRYENEEAVDDSQLPKDRFSAERLKGVDSTLKIQPAELGDSAVYLCASSSATSGGGTQYFGPGTRLLVL.

The chain combines TRBV5-5 with TRBJ1-2, with 8 bases matching TRBD1. Germline-derived CDR1 and CDR2 are SGHKS and YYEKEE (reference sequence). This CDR3 spans 16 amino acids. J gave up 3 bases and V 1 base, and 8 bases lay outside the gene matches. In DNA form, the CDR3 reads TGTGCCAGCAGCTTGCGGATTCCAGGGGGCGACTATGGCTACACCTTC. Translated, it gives CASSLRIPGGDYGYTF.

This chain uses TRBV9 with TRBJ2-2; tentatively, D is TRBD1 (6 bases). V gave up 0 bases and J gave up 4 bases, with 13 bases separating them. The germline gives CDR1 SGDLS, CDR2 YYNGEE. The CDR3 runs 16 residues. The CDR3 DNA reads TGTGCCAGCAGCGTAGTCCCACAGGGTGGCACCGGGGAGCTGTTTTTT. Protein sequence: CASSVVPQGGTGELFF.

This clone was observed a single time. This chain joins TRBV29-1 and TRBJ2-7; TRBD1 aligns across 10 bases. Germline assignment: CDR1 SQVTM and CDR2 ANQGSEA. After removal of 4 bases from V and 0 bases from J, the junction contained 12 bases not matched to a gene. The CDR3 has 17 residues. CDR3 DNA sequence: TGCAGCGTTGTTTGGGCATCGGACAGGGGGAGCTCCTACGAGCAGTACTTC. It codes for CSVVWASDRGSSYEQYF.

The chain joins TRBV7-9 to TRBJ1-4, with 7 bases matching TRBD1. The CDR3 covers 14 residues. V lost 3 bases, J lost 8 bases, and 6 bases stayed unmatched. In germline, CDR1 is SEHNR, CDR2 FQNEAQ (reference sequence). CDR3 loop: CASSFDRVEEKLFF. CDR3 coding DNA: TGTGCCAGCAGCTTTGACAGGGTAGAAGAAAAACTGTTTTTT.

This clone appeared once. The J gene is TRBJ1-5, the V gene TRBV5-1, with D tentatively TRBD1 (6 bases). The germline V gene encodes CDR1 SGHRS and CDR2 YFSETQ. This CDR3 region has 15 residues. V dropped 0 bases and J dropped 5 bases, with 12 bases sitting between them. The CDR3 DNA reads TGCGCCAGCAGCTTGGGGGCAGGGGCTCATCAGCCCCAGCATTTT. It yields the protein CASSLGAGAHQPQHF. The entire variable domain, with the rest obtained from reference TRBV5-1 and TRBJ1-5, is as follows: KAGVTQTPRYLIKTRGQQVTLSCSPISGHRSVSWYQQTPGQGLQFLFEYFSETQRNKGNFPGRFSGRQFSNSRSEMNVSTLELGDSALYLCASSLGAGAHQPQHFGDGTRLSIL.

The CDR3 DNA reads as TGTGCCATCGGAGGTTCCTATAATTCACCCCTCCACTTT. It yields the protein CAIGGSYNSPLHF. V usage is TRBV6-5 and J usage is TRBJ1-6, with D unresolved. This CDR3 spans 13 amino acids. Trimming took off 10 bases at V and 1 base at J, with 8 bases between the two ends. Germline CDR1 is MNHEY and CDR2 is SVGAGI.

This chain connects TRBV4-3 to TRBJ1-5; weak D call: TRBD1 (6 bases). V was clipped by 0 bases and J by 3 bases, with 15 bases between them. The CDR3 covers 17 residues. Germline V gene sequence: CDR1 LGHNA, CDR2 YSLEER. The DNA for the CDR3 is TGCGCCAGCAGCCAAGATCTGAACCGGGACAACAATCAGCCCCAGCATTTT. This translates into CASSQDLNRDNNQPQHF.